This TCR beta chain was recovered during a study of OX40 agonist ivuxolimab in advanced cancers. Turning to the study itself: The patients received ivuxolimab by intravenous route every 2 weeks at 0.01 to 10 mg/kg. Checkpoint inhibitors had been given previously to about 40% of patients. Subjects had a mean age of around 60 years, with a range of roughly 23 to 80; more than 75% were male.

Sequencing was performed with immunoSEQ multiplex PCR; in TCRdb, only in-frame clones are kept and a portion is missing. The sample yields about 31,000 clones, around nine tenths seen once. Germline CDR1 and CDR2: MGHDK and SYGVNS. Trimming took 4 bases from V and 1 from J; bases not matched to a gene: 8. This CDR3 has 17 amino acids. This clone has only a few counts. This chain joins TRBV25-1 and TRBJ2-1, with 9 bases aligning to TRBD1. The sequenced sample was CD4+ or CD8+ T cells sorted from blood, obtained in a trial of the OX40 agonist ivuxolimab. The clonotype originates from an adult with an advanced solid tumor such as melanoma, head and neck, liver or kidney cancer. CDR3: CASSGNRGQASYNEQFF. CDR3 sequence (DNA): TGTGCCAGCAGTGGTAACAGGGGGCAGGCATCCTACAATGAGCAGTTCTTC. Using reference TRBV25-1 and TRBJ2-1 for the parts outside the CDR3, the full variable domain is EADIYQTPRYLVIGTGKKITLECSQTMGHDKMYWYQQDPGMELHLIHYSYGVNSTEKGDLSSESTVSRIRTEHFPLTLESARPSHTSQYLCASSGNRGQASYNEQFFGPGTRLTVL.